This is a list of T cell receptor beta chains from one sample in a study of cytomegalovirus exposure and HLA in healthy donors. Assay used: immunoSEQ multiplex PCR; TCRdb lists only in-frame clones, some missing. The sample carries more than 80,000 clones, 65% to 80% recorded once. Sequencing used PBMCs. The receptors shown here come from a man between 60 and 75 years old in good health and CMV-seronegative. CDR3s include the opening cysteine and the closing phenylalanine or tryptophan. The D gene is left open where the match is weak. Where a row states a size, it is once, few, many or the class of an expanded clone; other rows omit it.

v_gene	d_gene	abundance	j_gene	CDR3aa	CDR3nt
TRBV7-2	.	few	TRBJ2-5	CASSSAGPQETQYF	TGTGCCAGCAGCTCGGCGGGCCCACAAGAGACCCAGTACTTC
TRBV5-5	TRBD1	.	TRBJ2-3	CASSFPRTGATDTQYF	TGTGCCAGCAGCTTCCCCCGGACAGGGGCAACAGATACGCAGTATTTT
TRBV19	TRBD1	.	TRBJ1-2	CASDGTGGAVYGYTF	TGTGCCAGTGACGGGACAGGAGGGGCTGTCTATGGCTACACCTTC
TRBV18	TRBD1	once	TRBJ2-7	CASSPLTGGMNEQYF	TGTGCCAGCTCACCACTCACAGGGGGTATGAACGAGCAGTACTTC
TRBV13	TRBD1	.	TRBJ1-2	CASSFGGQGKLGDYGYTF	TGTGCCAGCAGCTTCGGGGGACAGGGGAAATTAGGCGACTATGGCTACACCTTC
TRBV4-2	TRBD1	.	TRBJ1-1	CASSQDGTGGRAEAFF	TGTGCCAGCAGCCAAGATGGCACAGGGGGCAGGGCTGAAGCTTTCTTT
TRBV29-1	TRBD1	.	TRBJ1-2	CSATGQGYGYTF	TGCAGCGCAACGGGACAGGGGTATGGCTACACCTTC
TRBV7-9	TRBD1	.	TRBJ1-4	CASAPPGTGTEKLFF	TGTGCCAGCGCACCCCCTGGGACAGGGACTGAAAAACTGTTTTTT
TRBV27	TRBD1	few	TRBJ1-2	CASSLSIQGAYGYTF	TGTGCCAGCAGTTTATCGATCCAGGGGGCGTATGGCTACACCTTC
TRBV27	TRBD2	.	TRBJ2-5	CASGGRGETQYF	TGTGCCAGCGGGGGGAGGGGAGAGACCCAGTACTTC
TRBV6-5	.	.	TRBJ1-2	CASSYSGEGYTF	TGTGCCAGCAGTTACTCAGGGGAAGGCTACACCTTC
TRBV6-1	.	.	TRBJ2-5	CAGGPGYQETQYF	TGTGCCGGAGGGCCGGGGTACCAAGAGACCCAGTACTTC
TRBV6-1	.	few	TRBJ1-5	CASSLRVDQPQHF	TGTGCCAGCAGCTTGAGGGTTGATCAGCCCCAGCATTTT
TRBV5-1	.	.	TRBJ2-3	CASSSTSTDTQYF	TGCGCCAGCAGCTCGACTAGCACAGATACGCAGTATTTT
TRBV5-1	.	few	TRBJ2-3	CASSLVAGPFDTQYF	TGCGCCAGCAGCTTGGTTGCAGGCCCCTTTGATACGCAGTATTTT
TRBV2	.	.	TRBJ2-1	CASSESGSVQFF	TGTGCCAGCAGTGAGTCAGGGTCGGTGCAGTTCTTC
TRBV5-1	TRBD1	.	TRBJ2-5	CASSGASRGLETQYF	TGCGCCAGCAGCGGGGCGAGCAGGGGGCTAGAGACCCAGTACTTC
TRBV28	.	.	TRBJ1-1	CASSQVPKGDTEAFF	TGTGCCAGCAGTCAAGTTCCAAAAGGGGACACTGAAGCTTTCTTT
TRBV9	TRBD2	once	TRBJ2-5	CASSGSGGEETQYF	TGTGCCAGCAGTGGTAGCGGGGGGGAAGAGACCCAGTACTTC
TRBV19	.	.	TRBJ1-6	CASSIGGSLASPLHF	TGTGCCAGTAGTATAGGGGGCAGTTTGGCATCACCCCTCCACTTT
TRBV30	.	once	TRBJ1-4	CAWSERFEKLFF	TGTGCCTGGAGTGAGAGGTTTGAAAAACTGTTTTTT
TRBV30	.	.	TRBJ2-7	CAWSVPGREQYF	TGTGCCTGGAGTGTGCCCGGTCGCGAGCAGTACTTC
TRBV27	.	.	TRBJ1-5	CASSSQTGNQPQHF	TGTGCCAGCAGTTCCCAGACAGGCAATCAGCCCCAGCATTTT
TRBV5-1	.	.	TRBJ1-3	CASSLERVSGNTIYF	TGCGCCAGCAGCTTGGAGCGGGTCTCTGGAAACACCATATATTTT
TRBV11-3	.	.	TRBJ2-7	CASSLDAGSGREQYF	TGTGCCAGCAGCTTAGATGCCGGCTCAGGGCGGGAGCAGTACTTC
TRBV5-8	.	.	TRBJ2-4	CASIPWTGWDIQYF	TGTGCCAGCATCCCCTGGACGGGATGGGACATTCAGTACTTC
TRBV20-1	.	.	TRBJ1-1	CSLQGNTEAFF	TGCAGTCTACAGGGGAACACTGAAGCTTTCTTT
TRBV2	.	.	TRBJ2-1	CASSEVGGYNEQFF	TGTGCCAGCAGTGAAGTAGGAGGGTACAATGAGCAGTTCTTC
TRBV2	.	.	TRBJ1-6	CASAWGGLSPLHF	TGTGCCAGCGCCTGGGGGGGTCTCTCACCCCTCCACTTT
TRBV19	.	.	TRBJ1-3	CASSIQGTGNTIYF	TGTGCCAGTAGTATACAGGGGACTGGAAACACCATATATTTT
TRBV5-4	TRBD1	few	TRBJ2-4	CASSLAQGAGNIQYF	TGTGCCAGCAGCTTGGCCCAGGGGGCAGGAAACATTCAGTACTTC
TRBV5-1	.	.	TRBJ2-5	CASSFKETQYF	TGCGCCAGCAGCTTTAAAGAGACCCAGTACTTC
TRBV7-2	.	.	TRBJ2-2	CASSLVLPTGTNTGELFF	TGTGCCAGCAGCTTAGTACTCCCGACAGGAACGAACACCGGGGAGCTGTTTTTT
TRBV5-1	.	.	TRBJ1-1	CASSFTGWGTEAFF	TGCGCCAGCAGCTTCACAGGGTGGGGCACTGAAGCTTTCTTT
TRBV6-5	TRBD1	.	TRBJ2-3	CASSSLRGQGTDTQYF	TGTGCCAGCAGTTCCCTCAGGGGGCAAGGGACAGATACGCAGTATTTT
TRBV7-9	TRBD1	.	TRBJ1-1	CASSFGGGETSEAFF	TGTGCCAGCAGCTTCGGAGGGGGCGAGACCTCTGAAGCTTTCTTT
TRBV27	.	.	TRBJ1-1	CASSLSRNTEAFF	TGTGCCAGCAGTTTATCGCGGAACACTGAAGCTTTCTTT
TRBV7-2	.	.	TRBJ2-1	CASSLVQNNEQFF	TGTGCCAGCAGCTTAGTGCAGAACAATGAGCAGTTCTTC
TRBV5-1	TRBD2	.	TRBJ2-5	CASSYGQAGETQYF	TGCGCCAGCAGCTACGGACAAGCGGGGGAGACCCAGTACTTC
TRBV11-2	.	few	TRBJ2-5	CASSLNSFETQYF	TGTGCCAGCAGCTTAAATAGCTTCGAGACCCAGTACTTC
TRBV5-1	TRBD2	.	TRBJ2-7	CASSLGLAGGLGYEQYF	TGCGCCAGCAGTCTTGGACTAGCGGGGGGCCTCGGATACGAGCAGTACTTC
TRBV4-1	.	.	TRBJ1-5	CASSQDEARRTQHF	TGCGCCAGCAGCCAAGATGAAGCGAGACGGACCCAGCATTTT